The subject of this entry is one T cell receptor (beta chain). The source of the sample is a study of cytomegalovirus exposure and HLA in healthy donors. Researchers ran the PCR with 60 Vbeta and 13 Jbeta primers. Produced via immunoSEQ multiplex PCR; TCRdb's table is partial and in-frame only. The table shows about 120,000 clones, with around 70% occurring only once. While unrecorded immune exposures were likely, the donors were nominally healthy when sampled. The receptor was derived from a woman between 35 and 50 years old in good health and CMV-seronegative. The sample was PBMCs.

CDR3 residues: CAISPGLAGGLTDTQYF. The CDR3 DNA follows: TGTGCCATCAGCCCGGGACTAGCGGGAGGGCTCACAGATACGCAGTATTTT. V gene TRBV10-3 combines with J gene TRBJ2-3, with 16 positions matching TRBD2. The CDR3 runs to 17 residues. Per the germline V gene, CDR1 is ENHRY and CDR2 is SYGVKD. The ends lost 6 bases at V and 2 bases at J; junction bases unmatched: 5.